Below, one TCR beta chain is given with its context. Germline V gene sequence: CDR1 SQVTM, CDR2 ANQGSEA. The V end was cut by 7 bases, the J end by 0 bases, with 19 bases between. CDR3 length: 15 residues. RNA amounts of roughly 0.45 to 1 ug underwent reverse transcription with random hexamers. Across 54 Vbeta and 13 Jbeta, immunoSEQ multiplex PCR amplified TCR beta CDR3. TCRdb fed the immunoSEQ multiplex PCR reads into MiXCR, producing one record per CDR3 protein. In the table there are tens of thousands of distinct CDR3 sequences, 85% to 95% of which are singletons. The sample originates from a study of CD8 T cells in Susac syndrome.

The origin of this receptor is a human donor with Susac syndrome. Sequencing used CD8+ T cells from PBMCs. This sequence joins TRBV29-1 and TRBJ2-7; D may be TRBD1 or TRBD2 (6 bases each). CDR3 nucleotides: TGCAGCGCCTCGGGGGCTCACGGTAGCTCCTACGAGCAGTACTTC. This sequence encodes CSASGAHGSSYEQYF.